Shown below are 10 T cell receptor beta chains from a single sample sequenced in a study of PD-1 blockade in classical Hodgkin lymphoma. Patients all relapsed after autologous stem cell transplantation, and there was variation in brentuximab vedotin exposure. The repertoire was sequenced with immunoSEQ multiplex PCR; TCRdb's copy has only in-frame clones and lacks some. The table shows about 41,000 clones, with roughly 70% occurring only once. The source material was peripheral blood mononuclear cells (PBMCs), sampled at baseline. These receptors were taken from a human donor with classical Hodgkin lymphoma.

The chain recombines TRBV7-9 with TRBJ1-1; D ambiguous. V lost 1 base and J lost 1, with 10 bases in between. Germline lookup yields CDR1 SEHNR and CDR2 FQNEAQ (reference sequence). The CDR3 is made up of 15 amino acids. The CDR3 spells CASSLGTSWNTEAFF. Here the CDR3 DNA reads TGTGCCAGCAGCTTAGGTACCAGTTGGAACACTGAAGCTTTCTTT.

This sequence joins TRBV19 and TRBJ2-2, with D perhaps matching TRBD2 (5 bases). V was pared by 5 bases and J by 3 bases, with 10 bases between. The CDR3 consists of 14 residues. Germline V CDR1 and CDR2: LNHDA, SQIVND (reference sequence). The CDR3 sequence is CASSVGLHTGELFF. The CDR3 DNA follows: TGTGCCAGTAGTGTCGGACTCCACACCGGGGAGCTGTTTTTT.

This clone appeared a few times. The rearrangement uses TRBV7-9 and TRBJ2-7; D not resolved. V dropped 4 bases and J dropped 2 bases, with 6 bases sitting between them. The CDR3 is 12 residues long. The V gene's germline CDR1 is SEHNR and CDR2 FQNEAQ (reference sequence). The CDR3 is CASSSFTYEQYF. The CDR3 nucleotides are TGTGCCAGCAGCTCCTTCACCTACGAGCAGTACTTC.

This clone was seen only a few times. The J gene is TRBJ1-2, the V gene TRBV19; 8 bases match TRBD1. Germline CDR1 is LNHDA and CDR2 is SQIVND (reference sequence). The V segment lost 8 bases and the J segment 3 bases; nucleotides outside the gene matches: 5. The CDR3 contains 13 residues. The CDR3, as DNA: TGTGCCAGTTGGGACAGGATGGACTATGGCTACACCTTC. Protein sequence: CASWDRMDYGYTF. Full variable domain (outside the CDR3, taken from reference TRBV19 and TRBJ1-2): DGGITQSPKYLFRKEGQNVTLSCEQNLNHDAMYWYRQDPGQGLRLIYYSQIVNDFQKGDIAEGYSVSREKKESFPLTVTSAQKNPTAFYLCASWDRMDYGYTFGSGTRLTVV.

J is TRBJ1-1 and V is TRBV7-3; no firm D call. Per the germline V gene, CDR1 is SGHTA and CDR2 is FQGTGA. V was pared by 5 bases and J by 1 base, with 8 bases between. CDR3 size: 13 residues. CDR3 sequence: CASSPLGNTEAFF. The CDR3, as DNA: TGTGCCAGCAGCCCCTTGGGGAACACTGAAGCTTTCTTT.

This chain links TRBV5-8 with TRBJ2-7; 7 nucleotides align to TRBD1. With V trimmed by 4 bases and J by 2 bases, 9 bases remained unmatched. CDR1 and CDR2 from the germline V gene are SGHTS and YDEGEE. The CDR3 loop spans 15 amino acids. CDR3 DNA sequence: TGTGCCAGCAGCCTAAGGGACAGAGACCCCTACGAGCAGTACTTC. The encoded protein is CASSLRDRDPYEQYF. Drawing the rest from reference TRBV5-8 and TRBJ2-7, the complete variable domain is EAGVTQSPTHLIKTRGQQATLRCSPISGHTSVYWYQQALGLGLQFLLWYDEGEERNRGNFPPRFSGRQFPNYSSELNVNALELEDSALYLCASSLRDRDPYEQYFGPGTRLTVT.

This clone was observed once. The J gene is TRBJ2-5, the V gene TRBV18; maybe TRBD2 (5 bases). Trimming cost V 2 bases and J 3 bases, with 7 bases left between them. This CDR3 has 13 residues. In germline, CDR1 is KGHSH, CDR2 LQKENI. CDR3 nucleotide sequence: TGTGCCAGCTCACCAATGGGAGAAGAGACCCAGTACTTC. It specifies CASSPMGEETQYF.

The chain employs TRBV27 and TRBJ2-5; 10 bases map to TRBD2. The CDR3 sequence is 16 residues long. Germline V CDR1 and CDR2: MNHEY, SMNVEV (reference sequence). Trimming took 4 bases from V and 5 from J; bases not matched to a gene: 10. CDR3 sequence: CASSSRLAGGAETQYF. CDR3 coding DNA: TGTGCCAGCAGTTCCCGACTAGCGGGTGGGGCGGAGACCCAGTACTTC.

This clone occurred once. CDR3 region: CASSPAGGYNEQFF. As DNA, the CDR3 is TGTGCTAGCTCCCCAGCGGGAGGATACAATGAGCAGTTCTTC. The chain carries TRBV12-5 and TRBJ2-1; 9 nucleotides line up with TRBD2. V lost 9 bases and J lost 4; bases outside the gene matches: 7. Germline V gene sequence: CDR1 LGHNT, CDR2 FRNRAP. The CDR3 totals 14 residues.

This chain links TRBV7-9 with TRBJ1-2; D is unresolved. Germline lookup yields CDR1 SEHNR and CDR2 FQNEAQ (reference sequence). Trimming cost V 1 base and J 8 bases, with 11 bases left between them. CDR3 size: 13 residues. CDR3 in amino acids: CASSLVADRGYTF. For the CDR3, the DNA is TGTGCCAGCAGCTTAGTAGCAGACCGCGGCTACACCTTC.